This T cell receptor beta chain was sequenced in a study of T-cell reconstitution after alpha-beta-depleted transplantation in children. General study findings and limits: The authors attributed T-cell counts and diversity one year after transplant mostly to newly produced T cells. Diversity of TCRbeta at day 60 was high in some patients, arising from surviving recipient T cells and thymic progenitors.

Germline trimming cut 0 bases from V and 7 bases from J; bases unmatched to any gene: 7. The germline gives CDR1 DFQATT, CDR2 SNEGSKA (reference sequence). The CDR3 is 16 residues long. For this clonotype: Its antigen remains unidentified.

TCRbeta library preparation incorporated unique molecular identifiers. TCRdb re-called the PCR reads with MiXCR, one entry per CDR3 protein. Counted here are about 110,000 distinct CDR3 sequences, 6.4% occurring once; the ten biggest clones make up less than 30%. This TCR was sampled from a male patient aged 2 to 10 who had a stem cell transplant for acute lymphoblastic leukemia, so the T cells may come from the graft donor. This chain joins TRBV20-1 and TRBJ2-1, with TRBD2 matching over 12 bases. The sample consisted of PBMCs, mostly from graft donor cells, taken 360 days after TCRalphabeta/CD19-depleted stem cell transplant. CDR3 DNA sequence: TGCAGTGCTAGAGATCGTCTAGCGGGGGGGCCGAATGAGCAGTTCTTC. This sequence encodes CSARDRLAGGPNEQFF.